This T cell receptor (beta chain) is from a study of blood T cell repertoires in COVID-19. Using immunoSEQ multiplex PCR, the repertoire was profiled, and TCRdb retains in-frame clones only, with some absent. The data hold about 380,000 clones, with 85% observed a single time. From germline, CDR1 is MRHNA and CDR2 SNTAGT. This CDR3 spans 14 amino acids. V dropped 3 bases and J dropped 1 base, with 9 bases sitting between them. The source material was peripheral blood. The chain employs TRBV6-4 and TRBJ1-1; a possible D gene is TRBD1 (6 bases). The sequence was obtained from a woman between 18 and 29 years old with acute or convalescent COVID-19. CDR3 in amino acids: CASSEEGENTEAFF. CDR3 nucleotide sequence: TGTGCCAGCAGTGAAGAGGGGGAGAACACTGAAGCTTTCTTT.